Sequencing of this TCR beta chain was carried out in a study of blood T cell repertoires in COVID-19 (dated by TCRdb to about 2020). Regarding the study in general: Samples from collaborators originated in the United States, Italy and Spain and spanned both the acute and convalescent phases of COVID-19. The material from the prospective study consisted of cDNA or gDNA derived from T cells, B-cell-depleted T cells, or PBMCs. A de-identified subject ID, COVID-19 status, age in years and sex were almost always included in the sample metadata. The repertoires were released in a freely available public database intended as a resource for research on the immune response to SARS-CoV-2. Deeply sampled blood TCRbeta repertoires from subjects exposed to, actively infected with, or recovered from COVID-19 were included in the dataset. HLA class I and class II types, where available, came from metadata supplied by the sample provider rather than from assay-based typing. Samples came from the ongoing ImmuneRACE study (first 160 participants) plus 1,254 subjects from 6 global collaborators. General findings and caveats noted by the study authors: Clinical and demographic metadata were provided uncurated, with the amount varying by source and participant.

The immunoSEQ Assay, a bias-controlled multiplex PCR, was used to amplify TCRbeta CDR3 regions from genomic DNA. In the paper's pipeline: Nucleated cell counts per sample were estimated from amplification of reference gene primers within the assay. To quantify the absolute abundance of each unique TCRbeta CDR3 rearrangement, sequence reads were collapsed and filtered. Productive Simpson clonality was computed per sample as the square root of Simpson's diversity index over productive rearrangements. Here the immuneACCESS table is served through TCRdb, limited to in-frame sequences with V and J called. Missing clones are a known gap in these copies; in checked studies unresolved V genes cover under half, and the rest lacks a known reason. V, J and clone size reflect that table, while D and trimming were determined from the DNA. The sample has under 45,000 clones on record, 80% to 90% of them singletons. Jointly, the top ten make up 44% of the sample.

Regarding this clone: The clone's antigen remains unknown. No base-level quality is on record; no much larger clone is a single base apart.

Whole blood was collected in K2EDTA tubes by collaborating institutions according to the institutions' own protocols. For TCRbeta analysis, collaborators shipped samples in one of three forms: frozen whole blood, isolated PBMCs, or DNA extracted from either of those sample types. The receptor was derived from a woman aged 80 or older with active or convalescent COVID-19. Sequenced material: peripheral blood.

This receptor has the CDR3 CASSYFLGVADYEQYF. The base sequence is TGTGCCAGCAGTTACTTCTTGGGGGTAGCGGACTACGAGCAGTACTTC. The chain is assembled from TRBV6-6 and TRBJ2-7, with a tentative D gene TRBD2 over 6 matching bases. At the junction V is shortened by 1 base and J by 3 bases, with 16 bases in between. The CDR3 covers 16 residues, taking in both the cysteine and the phenylalanine. The sequence is cut down to CDR3 DNA, 48 bases in frame from base 1. CDR1 is given as MNHNY and CDR2 as SVGAGI, both from the germline V gene (reference sequence).